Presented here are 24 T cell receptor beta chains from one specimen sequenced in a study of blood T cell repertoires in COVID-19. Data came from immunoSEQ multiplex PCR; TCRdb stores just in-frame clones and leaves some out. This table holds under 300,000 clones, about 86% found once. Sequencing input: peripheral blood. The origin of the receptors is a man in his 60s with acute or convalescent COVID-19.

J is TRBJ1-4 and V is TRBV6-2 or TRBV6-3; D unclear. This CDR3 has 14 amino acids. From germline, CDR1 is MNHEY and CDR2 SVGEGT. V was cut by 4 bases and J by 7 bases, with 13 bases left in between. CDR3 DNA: TGTGCCAGCAGTTTCGAACCTGCGGGTGAAAAACTGTTTTTT. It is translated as CASSFEPAGEKLFF.

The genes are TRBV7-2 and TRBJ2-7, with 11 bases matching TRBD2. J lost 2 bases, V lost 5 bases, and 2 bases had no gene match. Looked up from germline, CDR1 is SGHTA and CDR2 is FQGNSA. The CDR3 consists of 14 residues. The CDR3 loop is CASSPSGGTYEQYF. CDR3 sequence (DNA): TGTGCCAGCAGCCCTAGCGGGGGGACCTACGAGCAGTACTTC.

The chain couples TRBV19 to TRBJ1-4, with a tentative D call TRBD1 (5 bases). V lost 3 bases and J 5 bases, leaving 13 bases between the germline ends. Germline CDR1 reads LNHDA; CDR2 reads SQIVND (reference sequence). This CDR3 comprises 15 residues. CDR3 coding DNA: TGTGCCAGTAGTATGGGCGGGACCAAGAATGAAAAACTGTTTTTT. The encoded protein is CASSMGGTKNEKLFF.

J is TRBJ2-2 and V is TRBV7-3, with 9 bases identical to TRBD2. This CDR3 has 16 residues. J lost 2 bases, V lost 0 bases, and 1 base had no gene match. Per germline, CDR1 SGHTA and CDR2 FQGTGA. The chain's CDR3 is CASSLTLAGNTGELFF. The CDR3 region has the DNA TGTGCCAGCAGCTTAACGCTAGCGGGAAACACCGGGGAGCTGTTTTTT.

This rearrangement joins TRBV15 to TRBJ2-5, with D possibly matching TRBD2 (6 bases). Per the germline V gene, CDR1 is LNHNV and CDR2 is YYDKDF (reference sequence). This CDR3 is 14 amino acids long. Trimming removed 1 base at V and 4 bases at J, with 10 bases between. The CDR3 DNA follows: TGTGCCACCAGCAGAGCACTAGCCGTAGAGACCCAGTACTTC. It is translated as CATSRALAVETQYF. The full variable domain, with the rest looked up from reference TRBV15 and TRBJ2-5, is DAMVIQNPRYQVTQFGKPVTLSCSQTLNHNVMYWYQQKSSQAPKLLFHYYDKDFNNEADTPDNFQSRRPNTSFCFLDIRSPGLGDTAMYLCATSRALAVETQYFGPGTRLLVL.

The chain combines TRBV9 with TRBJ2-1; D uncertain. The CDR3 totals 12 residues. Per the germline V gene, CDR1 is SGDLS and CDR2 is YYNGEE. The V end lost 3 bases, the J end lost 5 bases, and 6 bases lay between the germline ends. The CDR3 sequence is CASSADNNEQFF. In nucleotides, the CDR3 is TGTGCCAGCAGCGCCGACAACAATGAGCAGTTCTTC.

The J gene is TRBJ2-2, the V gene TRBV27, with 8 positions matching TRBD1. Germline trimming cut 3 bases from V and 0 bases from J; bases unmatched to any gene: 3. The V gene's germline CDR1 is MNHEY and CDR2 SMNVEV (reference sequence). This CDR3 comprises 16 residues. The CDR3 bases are TGTGCCAGCAGTTTTTCGGGACAGGCGAACACCGGGGAGCTGTTTTTT. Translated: CASSFSGQANTGELFF.

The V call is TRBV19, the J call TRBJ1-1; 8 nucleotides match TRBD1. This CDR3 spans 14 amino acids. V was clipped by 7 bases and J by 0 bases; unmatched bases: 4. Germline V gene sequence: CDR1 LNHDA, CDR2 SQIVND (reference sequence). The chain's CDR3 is CASMRTGMNTEAFF. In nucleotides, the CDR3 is TGTGCCAGTATGAGGACAGGGATGAACACTGAAGCTTTCTTT.

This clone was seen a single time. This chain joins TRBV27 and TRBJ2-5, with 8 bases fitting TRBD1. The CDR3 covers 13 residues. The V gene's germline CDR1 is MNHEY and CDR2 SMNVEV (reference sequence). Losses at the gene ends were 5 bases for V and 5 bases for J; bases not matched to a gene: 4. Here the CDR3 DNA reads TGTGCCAGCAGTAGGACAGGGCAGGAGACCCAGTACTTC. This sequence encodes CASSRTGQETQYF.

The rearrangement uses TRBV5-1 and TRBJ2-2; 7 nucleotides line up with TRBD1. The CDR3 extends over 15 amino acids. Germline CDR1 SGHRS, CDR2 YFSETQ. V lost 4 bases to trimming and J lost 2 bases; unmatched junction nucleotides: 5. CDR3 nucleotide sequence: TGCGCCAGCAGCCTTGACAGGGCTAACACCGGGGAGCTGTTTTTT. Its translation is CASSLDRANTGELFF. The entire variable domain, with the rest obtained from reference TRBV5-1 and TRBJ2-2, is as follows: KAGVTQTPRYLIKTRGQQVTLSCSPISGHRSVSWYQQTPGQGLQFLFEYFSETQRNKGNFPGRFSGRQFSNSRSEMNVSTLELGDSALYLCASSLDRANTGELFFGEGSRLTVL.

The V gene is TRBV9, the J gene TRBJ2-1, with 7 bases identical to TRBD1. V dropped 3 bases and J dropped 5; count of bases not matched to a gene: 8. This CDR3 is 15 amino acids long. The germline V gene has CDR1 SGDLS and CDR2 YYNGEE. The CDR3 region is CASSARPGQNNEQFF. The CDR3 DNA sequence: TGTGCCAGCAGCGCGCGGCCGGGACAGAACAATGAGCAGTTCTTC. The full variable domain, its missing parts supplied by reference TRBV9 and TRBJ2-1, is DSGVTQTPKHLITATGQRVTLRCSPRSGDLSVYWYQQSLDQGLQFLIQYYNGEERAKGNILERFSAQQFPDLHSELNLSSLELGDSALYFCASSARPGQNNEQFFGPGTRLTVL.

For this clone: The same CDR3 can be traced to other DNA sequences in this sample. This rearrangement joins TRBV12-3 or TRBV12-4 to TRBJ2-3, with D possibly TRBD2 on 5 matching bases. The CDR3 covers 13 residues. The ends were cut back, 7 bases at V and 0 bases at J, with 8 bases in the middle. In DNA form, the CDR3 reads TGTGCCAGCACCCGGACTAGCACAGATACGCAGTATTTT. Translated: CASTRTSTDTQYF.

This CDR3 is CASSFTNTEAFF. The CDR3 bases are TGTGCCAGCAGCTTCACTAACACTGAAGCTTTCTTT. V usage is TRBV5-6 and J usage is TRBJ1-1; no clear D gene. This CDR3 spans 12 amino acids. CDR1 and CDR2 (germline): SGHDT, YYEEEE. The ends were cut back, 2 bases at V and 2 bases at J, with 4 bases in the middle.

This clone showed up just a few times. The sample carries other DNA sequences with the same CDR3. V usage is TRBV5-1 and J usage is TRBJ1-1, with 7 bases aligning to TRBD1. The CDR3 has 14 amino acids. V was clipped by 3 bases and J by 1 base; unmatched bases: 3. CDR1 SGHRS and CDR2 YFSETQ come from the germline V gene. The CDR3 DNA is TGCGCCAGCAGCTCTGGACAGGCGAACACTGAAGCTTTCTTT. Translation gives CASSSGQANTEAFF.

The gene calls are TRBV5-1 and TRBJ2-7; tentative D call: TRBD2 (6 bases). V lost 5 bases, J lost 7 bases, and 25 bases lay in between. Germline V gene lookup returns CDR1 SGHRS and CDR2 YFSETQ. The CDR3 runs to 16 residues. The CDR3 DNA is TGCGCCAGCAGGACGGAGGTCGGGACTTCCATAGGGGAGCAGTACTTC. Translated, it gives CASRTEVGTSIGEQYF.

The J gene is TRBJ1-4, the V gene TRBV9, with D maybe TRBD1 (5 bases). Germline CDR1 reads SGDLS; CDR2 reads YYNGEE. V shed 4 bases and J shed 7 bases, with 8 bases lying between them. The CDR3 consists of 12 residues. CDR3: CASSIQGEKLFF. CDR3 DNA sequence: TGTGCCAGCAGCATCCAGGGTGAAAAACTGTTTTTT.

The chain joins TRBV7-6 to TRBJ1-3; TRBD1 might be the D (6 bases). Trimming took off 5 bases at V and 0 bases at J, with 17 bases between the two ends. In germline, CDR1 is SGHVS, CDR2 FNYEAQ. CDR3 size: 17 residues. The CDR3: CASSDPRGPISGNTIYF. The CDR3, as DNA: TGTGCCAGCAGCGACCCCAGGGGCCCCATCTCTGGAAACACCATATATTTT.

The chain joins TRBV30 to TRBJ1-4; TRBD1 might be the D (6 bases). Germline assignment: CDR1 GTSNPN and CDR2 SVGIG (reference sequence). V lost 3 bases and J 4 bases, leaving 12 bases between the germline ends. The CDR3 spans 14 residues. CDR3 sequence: CAWRKTGYNEKLFF. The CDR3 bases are TGTGCCTGGAGAAAGACAGGTTATAATGAAAAACTGTTTTTT.

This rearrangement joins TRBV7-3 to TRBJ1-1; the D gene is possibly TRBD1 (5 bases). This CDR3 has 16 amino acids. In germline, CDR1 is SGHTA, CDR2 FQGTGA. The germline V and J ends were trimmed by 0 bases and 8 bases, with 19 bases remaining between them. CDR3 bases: TGTGCCAGCAGCTTAACCCAAGCTACTGGGGCCCCCGAAGCTTTCTTT. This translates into CASSLTQATGAPEAFF. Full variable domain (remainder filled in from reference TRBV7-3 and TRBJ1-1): GAGVSQTPSNKVTEKGKYVELRCDPISGHTALYWYRQSLGQGPEFLIYFQGTGAADDSGLPNDRFFAVRPEGSVSTLKIQRTERGDSAVYLCASSLTQATGAPEAFFGQGTRLTVV.

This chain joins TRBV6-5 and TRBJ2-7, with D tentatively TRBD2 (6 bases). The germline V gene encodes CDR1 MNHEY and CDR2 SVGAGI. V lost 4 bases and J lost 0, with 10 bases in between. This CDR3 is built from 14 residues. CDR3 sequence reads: CASSSGRGSYEQYF. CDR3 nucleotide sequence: TGTGCCAGCAGTTCAGGGCGGGGCTCCTACGAGCAGTACTTC.

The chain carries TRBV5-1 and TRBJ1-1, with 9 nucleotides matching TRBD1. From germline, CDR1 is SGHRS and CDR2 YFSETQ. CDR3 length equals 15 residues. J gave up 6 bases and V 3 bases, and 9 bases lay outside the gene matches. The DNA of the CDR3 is TGCGCCAGCAGCTATCCGGGACAGGGCGTCGCTGAAGCTTTCTTT. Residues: CASSYPGQGVAEAFF.

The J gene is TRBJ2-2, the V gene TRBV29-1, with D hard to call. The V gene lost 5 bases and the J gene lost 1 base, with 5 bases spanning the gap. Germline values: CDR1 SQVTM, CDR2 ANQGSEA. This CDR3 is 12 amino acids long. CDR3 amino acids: CSVRQNTGELFF. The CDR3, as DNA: TGCAGCGTTCGACAGAACACCGGGGAGCTGTTTTTT.

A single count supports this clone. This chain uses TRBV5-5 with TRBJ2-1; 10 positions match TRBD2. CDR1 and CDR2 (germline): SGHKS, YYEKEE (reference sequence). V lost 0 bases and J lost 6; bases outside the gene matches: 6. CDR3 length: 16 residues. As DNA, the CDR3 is TGTGCCAGCAGCTTGGTTCCTAGCGGGAGTAGCAATGAGCAGTTCTTC. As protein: CASSLVPSGSSNEQFF.

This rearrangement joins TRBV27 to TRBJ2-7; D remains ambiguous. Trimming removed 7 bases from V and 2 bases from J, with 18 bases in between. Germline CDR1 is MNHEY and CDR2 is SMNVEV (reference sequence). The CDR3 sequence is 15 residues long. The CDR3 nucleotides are TGTGCCAGCACCCTTGGCGCCAACTACCCCTACGAGCAGTACTTC. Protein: CASTLGANYPYEQYF.